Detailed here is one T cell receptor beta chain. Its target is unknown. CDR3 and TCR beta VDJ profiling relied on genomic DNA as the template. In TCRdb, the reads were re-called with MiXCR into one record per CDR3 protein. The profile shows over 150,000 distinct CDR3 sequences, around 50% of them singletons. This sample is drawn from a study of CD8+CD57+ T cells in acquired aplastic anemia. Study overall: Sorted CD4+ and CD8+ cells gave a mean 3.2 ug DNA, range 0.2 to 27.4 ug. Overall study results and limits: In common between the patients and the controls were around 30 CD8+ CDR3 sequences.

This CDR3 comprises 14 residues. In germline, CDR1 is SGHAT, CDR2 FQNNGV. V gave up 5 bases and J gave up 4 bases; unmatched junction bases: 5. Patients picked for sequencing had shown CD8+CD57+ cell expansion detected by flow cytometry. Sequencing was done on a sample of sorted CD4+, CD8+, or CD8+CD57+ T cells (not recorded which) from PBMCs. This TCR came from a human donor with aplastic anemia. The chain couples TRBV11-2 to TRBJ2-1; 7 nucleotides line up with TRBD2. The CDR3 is CASSPYSGYNEQFF. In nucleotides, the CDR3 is TGTGCCAGCAGCCCCTATAGCGGGTACAATGAGCAGTTCTTC.